This TCR beta chain comes out of a study of T cells in Graves' hyperthyroidism and ophthalmopathy. In the study overall: Once the initial diagnosis was made, peripheral blood was obtained before any treatment.

V shed 5 bases and J shed 3 bases, with 10 bases lying between them. Germline loops: CDR1 SGHTA, CDR2 FQGNSA. The CDR3 has 13 amino acids. The CDR3 regions of TCR beta were amplified from RNA transcripts. First-round RT-PCR targeting the TCR CDR3 was performed with the HTBI primer set. TCRdb passed the multiplex PCR reads through MiXCR, listing each CDR3 protein once. The sample lists approximately 610,000 distinct CDR3 sequences, about 15% seen once, with roughly 4.3% in the top ten. This clonotype was seen at least ten times. The material sequenced was blood. This TCR derives from a woman aged 35 to 49 with Graves' ophthalmopathy. The J gene is TRBJ1-2, the V gene TRBV7-2; no firm D call. CDR3 nucleotide sequence: TGTGCCAGCAGCCCGAATTTCGACTATGGCTACACCTTC. This encodes CASSPNFDYGYTF.